This is a list of T cell receptor beta chains from one sample in a study of cytomegalovirus exposure and HLA in healthy donors. TCRdb keeps only in-frame clones here, not all; method: immunoSEQ multiplex PCR. In the table there are 100,000 to 150,000 clones, 75% to 90% of which are singletons. Material: PBMCs. These receptor sequences come from a man aged 40-49 years in good health and CMV-seronegative. The CDR3 runs from the conserved cysteine through the conserved F or W. A D gene is named only where the DNA matches it firmly. The size entry is marked missing in some rows and otherwise reads once, few, many or a size class.

V	D	J	size	length	CDR3	DNA
TRBV5-1	TRBD1	TRBJ2-5	.	14	CASSLGQLQETQYF	TGCGCCAGCAGCCTGGGACAGCTCCAAGAGACCCAGTACTTC
TRBV11-3	.	TRBJ1-1	.	13	CASSGQMSTEAFF	TGTGCCAGCAGCGGACAGATGAGCACTGAAGCTTTCTTT
TRBV30	TRBD1	TRBJ1-1	.	13	CAWMTGENTEAFF	TGTGCCTGGATGACAGGGGAGAACACTGAAGCTTTCTTT
TRBV6-4	.	TRBJ1-2	.	15	CASSDSPGVQYGYTF	TGTGCCAGCAGTGACTCGCCGGGGGTTCAGTATGGCTACACCTTC
TRBV28	TRBD2	TRBJ2-7	once	14	CASSPAGGPNEQYF	TGTGCCAGCAGTCCAGCGGGAGGGCCCAACGAGCAGTACTTC
TRBV29-1	TRBD2	TRBJ2-1	.	15	CSVEASGSLRHEQFF	TGCAGCGTTGAAGCTAGCGGGAGCCTACGTCATGAGCAGTTCTTC
TRBV7-2	.	TRBJ2-5	.	13	CASSFGQQETQYF	TGTGCCAGCAGCTTCGGACAGCAAGAGACCCAGTACTTC
TRBV6-1	TRBD2	TRBJ2-3	.	15	CASSLGGSRTDTQYF	TGTGCCAGCAGCTTGGGCGGGAGCAGGACAGATACGCAGTATTTT
TRBV6-6	TRBD1	TRBJ1-5	.	15	CASSYGRGRDQPQHF	TGTGCCAGCAGTTACGGCAGGGGGCGCGATCAGCCCCAGCATTTT
TRBV18	TRBD2	TRBJ2-5	.	19	CASSPQPPTSGEYQETQYF	TGTGCCAGCTCCCCCCAACCCCCCACTAGCGGGGAATACCAAGAGACCCAGTACTTC
TRBV4-2	.	TRBJ1-2	.	15	CASSQDPDSRYGYTF	TGTGCCAGCAGCCAAGATCCGGACAGTCGCTATGGCTACACCTTC
TRBV19	.	TRBJ1-1	.	16	CASSMMRTVVDTEAFF	TGTGCCAGTAGTATGATGAGGACAGTTGTGGACACTGAAGCTTTCTTT